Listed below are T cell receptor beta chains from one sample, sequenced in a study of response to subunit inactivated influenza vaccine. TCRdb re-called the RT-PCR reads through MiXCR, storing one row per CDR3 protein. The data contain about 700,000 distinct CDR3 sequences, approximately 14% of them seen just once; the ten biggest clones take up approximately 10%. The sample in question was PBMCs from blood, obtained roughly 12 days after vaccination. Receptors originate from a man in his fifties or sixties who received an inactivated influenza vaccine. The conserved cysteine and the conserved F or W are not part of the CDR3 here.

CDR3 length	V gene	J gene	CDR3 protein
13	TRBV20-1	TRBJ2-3	SARDLRGVEDTQY
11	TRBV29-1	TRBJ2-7	SVTGTGVNEQY
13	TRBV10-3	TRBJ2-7	AISDSTGLVNEQY
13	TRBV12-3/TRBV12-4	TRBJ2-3	ASSFAPGATDTQY
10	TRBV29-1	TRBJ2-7	SVNEGEGEQY
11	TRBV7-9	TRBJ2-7	ASKTAGSYEQY
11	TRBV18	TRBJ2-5	ASAAGTAETQY
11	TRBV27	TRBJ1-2	ASSFRGNYGYT
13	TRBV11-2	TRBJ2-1	ASSLEGLGWNEQF
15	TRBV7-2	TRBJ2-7	ASSFGRLAGKSYEQY
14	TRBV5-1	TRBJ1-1	ASSLNGLQLNTEAF
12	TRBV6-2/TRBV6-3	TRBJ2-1	ASSYTGASNEQF
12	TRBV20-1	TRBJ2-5	SAIDPGGAKTQY
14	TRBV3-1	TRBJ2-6	ASSQGQISGANVLT
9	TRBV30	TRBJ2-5	AWSGTAPQY
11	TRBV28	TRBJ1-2	ASRSGQGTGYT
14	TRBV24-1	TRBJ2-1	ATSDPSGASMNEQF
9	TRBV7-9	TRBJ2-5	ASSFYETQY
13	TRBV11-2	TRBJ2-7	ASSLGAVSSYEQY
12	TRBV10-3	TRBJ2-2	ACTGGKNTGELF
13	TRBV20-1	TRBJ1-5	SASDRDRGRQPQH
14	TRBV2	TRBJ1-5	ASSGTGGGGNQPQH
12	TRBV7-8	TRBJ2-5	ASSATGNEETQY
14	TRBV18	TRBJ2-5	ASSPPGLVTVETQY
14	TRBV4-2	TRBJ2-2	ASCQDIGGLDGELF
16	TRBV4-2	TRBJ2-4	ASSQIRQGLITKNIQY
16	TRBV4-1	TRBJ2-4	ASSQGLQGVLAKNIQY
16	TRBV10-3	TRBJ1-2	AISESRIRDRGFYGYT
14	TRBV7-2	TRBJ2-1	ASSKPAASSYNEQF
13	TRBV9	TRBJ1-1	ASSATGTWDTEAF
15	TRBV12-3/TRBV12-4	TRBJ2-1	ASRPLTSEGSYNEQF
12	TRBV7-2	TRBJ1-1	ASSLGWANTEAF
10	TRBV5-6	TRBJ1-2	ASSLATSGYT
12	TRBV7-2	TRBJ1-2	ASSPRRGGSGYT
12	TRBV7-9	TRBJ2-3	ASLTGTSTDTQY
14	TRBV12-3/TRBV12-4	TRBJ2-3	ARHSIGTYNADTQY
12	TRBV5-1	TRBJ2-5	ASSSMTGQETQY
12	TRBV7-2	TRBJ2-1	ASSSRDRSVNQF
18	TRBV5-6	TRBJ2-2	ASSLPRTSGGDLPWEELF
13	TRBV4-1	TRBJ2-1	ASSRNERGFSEQF